This T cell receptor beta chain was retrieved from a study of blood T cell repertoires in COVID-19. The overall study: Nucleic acid was either cDNA or gDNA, and it came from T cells, B-cell-depleted T cells, or PBMCs.

Per the original methods: Amplification of reference gene primers provided the estimated nucleated cell counts. Produced via immunoSEQ multiplex PCR; TCRdb's table is partial and in-frame only. The V and J calls and clone size are taken from that table; D and trimming were inferred from the DNA. The table shows some 60,000 clones, with around 79% occurring only once. Germline values: CDR1 SGHNT, CDR2 YYREEE (reference sequence). V was cut by 4 bases and J by 0 bases, with 10 bases left in between. This CDR3 region has 14 residues. The receptor was isolated from a woman aged 50 to 60 with active or convalescent COVID-19. Material for sequencing was peripheral blood. This chain uses TRBV5-4 with TRBJ2-5; TRBD2 is a possible D gene (5 bases). The CDR3 DNA reads TGTGCCAGCAGCCGCGGAGGTTACCAAGAGACCCAGTACTTC. This sequence encodes CASSRGGYQETQYF.